This T cell receptor beta chain appears in the sequencing data of a study of blood T cell repertoires in COVID-19. For recovered donors of Cohort 3, there were two negative PCRs, clearance, or symptom resolution. TCRdb's copy holds only in-frame clones and misses some; the assay was immunoSEQ multiplex PCR. The profile shows roughly 200,000 clones, about 82% of them singletons. Losses at the gene ends were 4 bases for V and 1 base for J; bases not matched to a gene: 8. From germline, CDR1 is SGHRS and CDR2 YFSETQ. There are 17 residues in the CDR3. This clone was seen a few times. Sequenced: PBMCs or T cells enriched from blood (not recorded which). J is TRBJ2-1 and V is TRBV5-1; 10 nucleotides line up with TRBD2. This receptor was obtained from a woman aged 25 to 39 who had recovered from COVID-19. This CDR3 reads CASSPAKTSGSYNEQFF. The CDR3 region has the DNA TGCGCCAGCAGCCCCGCCAAGACTAGCGGGTCCTACAATGAGCAGTTCTTC.